This T cell receptor beta chain was recovered during a study of blood T cells in healthy people across ages. The CDR3 contains 15 residues. In germline, CDR1 is SGHTA, CDR2 FQGNSA. Trimming took off 1 base at V and 5 bases at J, with 14 bases between the two ends. Extraction yielded at least 6 micrograms of total RNA per sample. Findings of the study overall: With donor CMV status unknown, expanded clonotype changes were possibly confounded. There were more naive CD4+ cells and higher diversity in long-lived donors than in aged donors.

In the case of this clonotype: Its antigen is not identified.

Primers used in a second PCR of roughly 6 to 12 cycles were a sample-barcoded 5' primer and a J-beta primer mix. MiXCR, applied by TCRdb to the 5' RACE reads, yields one record per CDR3 protein. The table includes 700,000 to 800,000 distinct CDR3 sequences, 40% to 45% detected once. Sequencing was carried out using blood. This sequence joins TRBV7-2 and TRBJ1-1, with D possibly TRBD1 on 6 matching bases. This clonotype was obtained from a woman aged 55-70 years in good health. CDR3 bases: TGTGCCAGCAGCTTAGTGTCGGGGGCGGAAACTGAAGCTTTCTTT. This encodes CASSLVSGAETEAFF.